Below, 31 T cell receptor beta chains from the same sample are listed, as sequenced in a study of cytomegalovirus exposure and HLA in healthy donors. The PCR had 60 Vbeta and 13 Jbeta primers. The protocol was immunoSEQ multiplex PCR, while the TCRdb copy is restricted to in-frame clones and leaves out a portion. The sample lists 130,000 or so clones, around four fifths occurring once. Material for sequencing was PBMCs. Receptor source: a woman in her forties or fifties in good health and CMV-seropositive.

This chain's CDR3 is CASAFAPQGASNQPQHF. DNA for the CDR3: TGTGCCAGCGCTTTCGCACCACAGGGGGCGAGCAATCAGCCCCAGCATTTT. This chain uses TRBV2 with TRBJ1-5; 9 nucleotides line up with TRBD1. There are 17 residues in the CDR3. J was trimmed by 1 base and V by 8 bases; bases with no gene match: 12. Looked up from germline, CDR1 is SNHLY and CDR2 is FYNNEI.

This clone showed up just a few times. The chain recombines TRBV5-1 with TRBJ1-2; 8 nucleotides line up with TRBD1. The trim removed 0 bases at V and 8 bases at J, leaving 6 bases unmatched. The CDR3 is made up of 14 amino acids. Germline CDR1 SGHRS, CDR2 YFSETQ. CDR3 region: CASSLEGQAGGYTF. As DNA, the CDR3 is TGCGCCAGCAGCTTGGAGGGACAGGCAGGAGGCTACACCTTC. The entire variable domain, with the rest obtained from reference TRBV5-1 and TRBJ1-2, is as follows: KAGVTQTPRYLIKTRGQQVTLSCSPISGHRSVSWYQQTPGQGLQFLFEYFSETQRNKGNFPGRFSGRQFSNSRSEMNVSTLELGDSALYLCASSLEGQAGGYTFGSGTRLTVV.

In regard to this clone: Additional DNA sequences in this sample encode the identical CDR3. The chain employs TRBV27 and TRBJ2-7; D remains ambiguous. Germline lookup yields CDR1 MNHEY and CDR2 SMNVEV (reference sequence). This CDR3 comprises 16 residues. Trimming stripped 0 bases from V and 0 bases from J, with 12 bases between. CDR3 loop: CASSLSAGESSYEQYF. In DNA form, the CDR3 reads TGTGCCAGCAGTTTATCGGCAGGTGAGAGCTCCTACGAGCAGTACTTC.

CDR3 coding DNA: TGCGCCAGCTGGACTCCACAGGGCTACAATGAGCAGTTCTTC. As protein: CASWTPQGYNEQFF. This sequence joins TRBV10-2 and TRBJ2-1; maybe TRBD1 (6 bases). With 8 bases removed from V and 3 bases from J, the gap between germline ends came to 14 bases. The germline V gene encodes CDR1 WSHSY and CDR2 SAAADI. The CDR3 contains 14 residues.

The chain links TRBV7-9 to TRBJ1-2; D not certain. The CDR3 length is 14 residues. The V end was cut by 0 bases, the J end by 7 bases, with 12 bases between. Germline values: CDR1 SEHNR, CDR2 FQNEAQ (reference sequence). In DNA form, the CDR3 reads TGTGCCAGCAGCTTAGCCGAGGGTTCTGCTGGCTACACCTTC. This codes for CASSLAEGSAGYTF. Supplemented by reference TRBV7-9 and TRBJ1-2, the full variable domain reads DTGVSQNPRHKITKRGQNVTFRCDPISEHNRLYWYRQTLGQGPEFLTYFQNEAQLEKSRLLSDRFSAERPKGSFSTLEIQRTEQGDSAMYLCASSLAEGSAGYTFGSGTRLTVV.

The chain joins TRBV7-9 to TRBJ1-2; no firm D call. Germline CDR1 is SEHNR and CDR2 is FQNEAQ (reference sequence). V dropped 8 bases and J dropped 3 bases, with 16 bases sitting between them. The CDR3 is made up of 14 amino acids. Written as DNA, the CDR3 is TGTGCCAGCTCAAGCGGCGGGCCTGACTATGGCTACACCTTC. It codes for CASSSGGPDYGYTF.

This clone was seen once. The V gene is TRBV4-1, the J gene TRBJ2-1; 7 bases fit TRBD2. The germline V gene encodes CDR1 MGHRA and CDR2 YSYEKL. The CDR3 contains 19 residues. Trimming cost V 1 base and J 4 bases; bases outside gene matches: 16. The DNA of the CDR3 is TGCGCCAGCAGCCAAGGCCCGTCTAGCGGTCCCCTATCGTACAATGAGCAGTTCTTC. Translating gives CASSQGPSSGPLSYNEQFF.

In this sample, this clone turned up a few times. CDR3 nucleotides: TGTGCCAGCAGCTCCACAGGGGGACAAGAGACCCAGTACTTC. Its protein is CASSSTGGQETQYF. The rearrangement joins TRBV7-2 to TRBJ2-5; 8 bases line up with TRBD1. CDR3 length equals 14 residues. Germline CDR1 reads SGHTA; CDR2 reads FQGNSA. Trimming at V came to 4 bases and at J to 2 bases, leaving 3 bases not matched to a gene. The full variable domain, its missing parts supplied by reference TRBV7-2 and TRBJ2-5, is GAGVSQSPSNKVTEKGKDVELRCDPISGHTALYWYRQSLGQGLEFLIYFQGNSAPDKSGLPSDRFSAERTGGSVSTLTIQRTQQEDSAVYLCASSSTGGQETQYFGPGTRLLVL.

Remarks on this clone: Its ends do not fully match the called genes, so a read error is possible. V is TRBV7-9 and J is TRBJ2-1; 8 nucleotides align to TRBD2. The CDR3 extends over 14 amino acids. Germline V gene sequence: CDR1 SEHNR, CDR2 FQNEAQ (reference sequence). The CDR3 sequence: CSSSLKREGNEQFF. Here the CDR3 DNA reads TGTTCCAGCAGCTTGAAACGGGAGGGTAATGAGCAGTTCTTC.

The gene calls are TRBV6-1 and TRBJ2-5, with 12 bases lining up with TRBD2. The CDR3 runs to 15 residues. With V trimmed by 6 bases and J by 5 bases, 7 bases remained unmatched. Germline CDR1 is MNHNS and CDR2 is SASEGT. The CDR3 DNA sequence: TGTGCCAGCAGCCCGCTAGCGGGGGGGGAGGAGACCCAGTACTTC. Its protein product is CASSPLAGGEETQYF.

V usage is TRBV4-2 and J usage is TRBJ2-1; TRBD2 might be the D (6 bases). This CDR3 is 15 amino acids long. The germline gives CDR1 LGHNA, CDR2 YNFKEQ. V was shortened by 3 bases and J by 4 bases, with 13 bases between the two germline ends. This CDR3 reads CASSHLAATYNEQFF. CDR3 bases: TGTGCCAGCAGCCATTTAGCGGCTACATACAATGAGCAGTTCTTC.

This clone was seen a single time. The chain uses TRBV25-1 and TRBJ2-1; D uncertain. The V gene lost 3 bases and the J gene lost 4 bases, with 10 bases spanning the gap. Germline V gene sequence: CDR1 MGHDK, CDR2 SYGVNS. The CDR3 contains 14 residues. The CDR3 loop reads CASSENSEYNEQFF. The CDR3, as DNA: TGTGCCAGCAGTGAGAACAGTGAATACAATGAGCAGTTCTTC.

V and J are TRBV11-2 and TRBJ1-4; TRBD1 agrees at 9 bases. The CDR3 contains 14 residues. V dropped 4 bases and J dropped 5; count of bases not matched to a gene: 2. CDR1 and CDR2 from the germline V gene are SGHAT and FQNNGV. The CDR3 is CASSWGQGNEKLFF. Written as DNA, the CDR3 is TGTGCCAGCAGCTGGGGACAGGGCAATGAAAAACTGTTTTTT.

This clone showed up just once. This CDR3 reads CASSLSGGLDQPQHF. The CDR3 DNA reads TGTGCCAGCAGCTTGTCTGGCGGGCTGGATCAGCCCCAGCATTTT. The chain employs TRBV5-5 and TRBJ1-5; D is unresolved. Germline V gives CDR1 SGHKS, CDR2 YYEKEE (reference sequence). CDR3 length equals 15 residues. Trimming removed 1 base from V and 5 bases from J, with 13 bases in between.

The genes are TRBV28 and TRBJ2-2, with TRBD2 matching 7 bases. This CDR3 comprises 17 residues. The trim removed 2 bases at V and 6 bases at J, leaving 12 bases unmatched. In germline, CDR1 is MDHEN, CDR2 SYDVKM. The CDR3 spells CASSLGGAGTLPGELFF. In nucleotides, the CDR3 is TGTGCCAGCAGTTTAGGAGGAGCGGGGACCCTCCCCGGGGAGCTGTTTTTT.

Only a few counts were recorded for this clone. The chain couples TRBV6-6 to TRBJ1-4; D may be TRBD1 (5 bases). The germline gives CDR1 MNHNY, CDR2 SVGAGI (reference sequence). CDR3 length: 14 residues. V shed 5 bases and J shed 5 bases, with 12 bases lying between them. This CDR3 is CASSPRDGNEKLFF. The CDR3 DNA is TGTGCCAGCAGTCCGCGGGACGGCAATGAAAAACTGTTTTTT.

V and J are TRBV7-9 and TRBJ1-6; D is possibly TRBD1 (6 bases). This CDR3 region has 15 residues. Germline assignment: CDR1 SEHNR and CDR2 FQNEAQ (reference sequence). The V end lost 2 bases, the J end lost 7 bases, and 12 bases lay between the germline ends. CDR3 loop: CASSLRGGLNSPLHF. The CDR3 region has the DNA TGTGCCAGCAGCTTACGAGGGGGTCTGAATTCACCCCTCCACTTT.

The chain employs TRBV28 and TRBJ2-7; D is uncertain. The CDR3 consists of 13 residues. Germline V gene sequence: CDR1 MDHEN, CDR2 SYDVKM. Between the trimmed V and J ends, which lost 3 bases and 0 bases, there was a span of 6 bases. In nucleotides, the CDR3 is TGTGCCAGCAGTTTCTCTAGCTCCTACGAGCAGTACTTC. Its protein product is CASSFSSSYEQYF.

The V gene is TRBV10-3, the J gene TRBJ1-1; D may be TRBD1 (5 bases). The germline V and J ends were trimmed by 7 bases and 3 bases, with 12 bases remaining between them. This CDR3 is built from 13 residues. Germline values: CDR1 ENHRY, CDR2 SYGVKD. The CDR3 region is CAIKEGEDTEAFF. The CDR3 region has the DNA TGTGCCATCAAGGAAGGGGAAGACACTGAAGCTTTCTTT.

This chain joins TRBV25-1 and TRBJ1-2; D remains unclear. This CDR3 region has 14 residues. Germline V gives CDR1 MGHDK, CDR2 SYGVNS. V was pared by 0 bases and J by 3 bases, with 8 bases between. Here the CDR3 DNA reads TGTGCCAGCAGTGAATATTACACCGACTATGGCTACACCTTC. This sequence encodes CASSEYYTDYGYTF.

This rearrangement joins TRBV4-2 to TRBJ1-1, with 9 nucleotides matching TRBD1. CDR3 length: 16 amino acids. CDR1 is LGHNA and CDR2 is YNFKEQ in the germline V gene. Germline trimming cut 3 bases from V and 0 bases from J; bases unmatched to any gene: 5. In nucleotides, the CDR3 is TGTGCCAGCAGCCAGGGGACAGGGAGGCTGAACACTGAAGCTTTCTTT. Its translation: CASSQGTGRLNTEAFF.

The rearrangement links TRBV29-1 to TRBJ2-3, with 8 bases that match TRBD2. Germline V CDR1 and CDR2: SQVTM, ANQGSEA. This CDR3 spans 16 amino acids. V shed 6 bases, J shed 3 bases, and the junction held 14 bases outside the gene matches. CDR3 in DNA: TGCAGCGTCCCAAGCGGGAGAGGAGGTAGAACAGATACGCAGTATTTT. It yields the protein CSVPSGRGGRTDTQYF.

This clone has a single count. The V call is TRBV7-9, the J call TRBJ2-6; TRBD1 agrees at 7 bases. The J segment lost 0 bases and the V segment lost 4 bases, leaving 0 bases of the junction unmatched. CDR3 length equals 15 residues. Germline CDR1 and CDR2: SEHNR and FQNEAQ (reference sequence). The DNA of the CDR3 is TGTGCCAGCAGCTCAGGGGGCTCTGGGGCCAACGTCCTGACTTTC. Translation: CASSSGGSGANVLTF.

The rearrangement uses TRBV27 and TRBJ2-2; 7 bases agree with TRBD2. The CDR3 sequence is 14 residues long. Germline values: CDR1 MNHEY, CDR2 SMNVEV (reference sequence). With V trimmed by 7 bases and J by 5 bases, 7 bases remained unmatched. The CDR3 here is CASTRGGPTGELFF. DNA of the CDR3: TGTGCCAGCACCCGGGGAGGGCCAACCGGGGAGCTGTTTTTT.

This chain links TRBV5-6 with TRBJ2-3; 8 bases align to TRBD2. The ends lost 5 bases at V and 8 bases at J; junction bases unmatched: 13. CDR3 size: 15 residues. Looked up from germline, CDR1 is SGHDT and CDR2 is YYEEEE. The CDR3 loop is CASSPLAAIEGTQYF. The CDR3 nucleotides are TGTGCCAGCAGTCCACTAGCGGCCATTGAGGGTACGCAGTATTTT. Variable domain in full (rest from reference TRBV5-6 and TRBJ2-3): DAGVTQSPTHLIKTRGQQVTLRCSPKSGHDTVSWYQQALGQGPQFIFQYYEEEERQRGNFPDRFSGHQFPNYSSELNVNALLLGDSALYLCASSPLAAIEGTQYFGPGTRLTVL.

This chain joins TRBV10-1 and TRBJ1-6, with 9 bases fitting TRBD1. The CDR3 consists of 13 residues. The germline V gene has CDR1 WNHNN and CDR2 SYGVQD (reference sequence). The V gene end was trimmed by 6 bases and the J gene end by 7 bases; junction bases not matched to a gene: 1. CDR3 region: CASSGQGNSPLHF. In DNA form, the CDR3 reads TGCGCCAGCAGCGGACAGGGGAATTCACCCCTCCACTTT.

A remark on this clone: The germline gene is not matched at one end of the junction; a read error may be the cause. J is TRBJ2-7 and V is TRBV6-1; 11 nucleotides line up with TRBD2. Germline V gives CDR1 MNHNS, CDR2 SASEGT. The CDR3 contains 17 residues. The CDR3 coding sequence is TGTGCCAGCAGCGAAGGGCTAGCGGGAGGCCCAGCCTACGAGCAGTACTTC. Amino acids: CASSEGLAGGPAYEQYF.

The genes are TRBV11-1 and TRBJ2-3; 8 bases agree with TRBD2. Germline V gives CDR1 SGHAT, CDR2 FQDESV (reference sequence). This CDR3 region has 14 residues. Losses at the gene ends were 6 bases for V and 8 bases for J; bases not matched to a gene: 10. The CDR3 coding sequence is TGTGCCAGCAGTTCGGGACTAGGAATCGGTACGCAGTATTTT. Residues: CASSSGLGIGTQYF. Using reference TRBV11-1 and TRBJ2-3 for the parts outside the CDR3, the full variable domain is EAEVAQSPRYKITEKSQAVAFWCDPISGHATLYWYRQILGQGPELLVQFQDESVVDDSQLPKDRFSAERLKGVDSTLKIQPAELGDSAMYLCASSSGLGIGTQYFGPGTRLTVL.

This clone was found once. This chain links TRBV5-1 with TRBJ1-1; 8 bases agree with TRBD1. This CDR3 has 14 residues. The V and J ends lost 3 bases and 3 bases, in that order; junction bases with no gene match: 4. Germline V gives CDR1 SGHRS, CDR2 YFSETQ. DNA for the CDR3: TGCGCCAGCAGCTCCGGACAGGGAGACACTGAAGCTTTCTTT. It codes for CASSSGQGDTEAFF. Full variable domain (missing parts from reference TRBV5-1 and TRBJ1-1): KAGVTQTPRYLIKTRGQQVTLSCSPISGHRSVSWYQQTPGQGLQFLFEYFSETQRNKGNFPGRFSGRQFSNSRSEMNVSTLELGDSALYLCASSSGQGDTEAFFGQGTRLTVV.

The CDR3 DNA reads TGTGCCAGCAGCCTCCCGGGGAGCAATCAGCCCCAGCATTTT. It translates to CASSLPGSNQPQHF. The chain is built from TRBV5-4 and TRBJ1-5, with D uncertain. CDR1 is SGHNT and CDR2 is YYREEE in the germline V gene (reference sequence). Between the trimmed V and J ends, which lost 4 bases and 1 base, there was a span of 9 bases. The CDR3 extends over 14 amino acids.

The chain recombines TRBV7-2 with TRBJ2-1, with D possibly TRBD2 on 5 matching bases. This CDR3 has 15 amino acids. The V end lost 2 bases, the J end lost 7 bases, and 15 bases lay between the germline ends. Germline V gene lookup returns CDR1 SGHTA and CDR2 FQGNSA. As DNA, the CDR3 is TGTGCCAGCAGCTTAATAAATGTTCGCGGGAATGAGCAGTTCTTC. Translation gives CASSLINVRGNEQFF. The full variable domain, rest sourced from reference TRBV7-2 and TRBJ2-1, is GAGVSQSPSNKVTEKGKDVELRCDPISGHTALYWYRQSLGQGLEFLIYFQGNSAPDKSGLPSDRFSAERTGGSVSTLTIQRTQQEDSAVYLCASSLINVRGNEQFFGPGTRLTVL.